This T cell receptor beta chain originates from a study of blood T cell repertoires in COVID-19. In the study overall: The origin of the acute and convalescent COVID-19 samples was the United States, Italy and Spain. Sources were T cells, B-cell-depleted T cells, or PBMCs; the material itself was cDNA or gDNA.

As originally analysed: Amplification from reference gene primers served as the basis for estimated nucleated cell counts. The assay was immunoSEQ multiplex PCR, and TCRdb's table has in-frame clones only and misses some. D and trimming come from the DNA, and the V and J calls and clone size come from that table. The sample holds 200,000 to 250,000 clones; around 83% are singletons and the top ten take approximately 3.5%. The TCR was taken from a woman between 18 and 29 years old with acute or convalescent COVID-19. Sequenced sample: peripheral blood.

The CDR3 protein is CASSFPGLDGYTF. CDR3 DNA sequence: TGTGCCAGCAGTTTCCCGGGACTGGACGGCTACACCTTC. The chain is built from TRBV28 and TRBJ1-2; possible D gene TRBD1, 5 bases. Per germline, CDR1 MDHEN and CDR2 SYDVKM. Trimming removed 3 bases from V and 8 bases from J, with 13 bases in between. The CDR3 length is 13 residues.